The clone carrying this T cell receptor (beta chain) appeared a single time. The sample comes from a study of CD4 and CD8 cells across lung adenocarcinoma regions. TCRdb used MiXCR to reprocess the PCR reads, holding one entry per CDR3 protein. The sample has about 9,600 distinct CDR3 sequences, approximately 49% seen once. This CDR3 spans 20 amino acids. Germline assignment: CDR1 ENHRY and CDR2 SYGVKD. Unmatched junction bases numbered 14, after V lost 0 bases and J lost 1 base. Samples came from patients with localized non-small cell lung adenocarcinoma. Sequencing used CD4+ T cells from the margin of a lung tumor. This clonotype was sampled from a male donor with lung adenocarcinoma. The CD4 and CD8 labels of this study may be unreliable. J is TRBJ2-3 and V is TRBV10-3, with 9 bases fitting TRBD2. Here the CDR3 DNA reads TGTGCCATCAGTGAGTCGCCGGGTGGTGGCGGGAGGGCCGGCACAGATACGCAGTATTTT. Its protein is CAISESPGGGGRAGTDTQYF.